This TCR beta chain was identified in a study of cytomegalovirus exposure and HLA in healthy donors. This clone has just a few counts. Its antigen is currently unknown. Study-level results: It was reportedly the case that the classifier diagnosed cytomegalovirus status with high specificity and sensitivity. The only immune exposure information that was available was CMV serostatus. It was approximately 170 TCR beta chains that were listed as cytomegalovirus-associated.

Primers: 60 Vbeta forward and 13 Jbeta reverse. Profiled with immunoSEQ multiplex PCR; TCRdb holds only in-frame clones, not every one. This table has over 100,000 clones, about two thirds appearing once. As for the donors, each was a healthy bone marrow donor. The CDR3 runs 14 residues. Trimming took 3 bases from V and 5 from J, leaving 10 bases between them. The germline gives CDR1 MNHEY, CDR2 SMNVEV (reference sequence). The sample taken for sequencing was PBMCs. The chain links TRBV27 to TRBJ2-2; the D gene is possibly TRBD2 (7 bases). The sequence was collected from a man aged 40-50 years in good health and CMV-seropositive. The CDR3 DNA is TGTGCCAGCAGTTTTGGGGGGGCGACCGGGGAGCTGTTTTTT. Its translation is CASSFGGATGELFF.